Following are 9 T cell receptor beta chains from one sample sequenced in a study of neurological immune-mediated disorders. TCRdb used MiXCR to reprocess the 5' RACE reads, holding one entry per CDR3 protein. The sample lists about 60,000 distinct CDR3 sequences, about 11% seen once, with around 6.7% in the top ten. The time point: longitudinal time-point 1 (baseline). The specimen sequenced was PBMCs. The source is a male donor with HTLV-1-associated myelopathy (HAM/TSP).

This clonotype was observed at least ten times. This rearrangement joins TRBV5-1 to TRBJ1-5, with a possible D match to TRBD1 (5 bases). The V end was cut by 0 bases, the J end by 5 bases, with 9 bases between. The CDR3 loop spans 14 amino acids. The V gene's germline CDR1 is SGHRS and CDR2 YFSETQ. The CDR3 sequence: CASSLGGDYQPQHF. The CDR3 DNA reads TGCGCCAGCAGCTTGGGAGGGGACTATCAGCCCCAGCATTTT.

The table lists this clonotype with many counts. The chain uses TRBV6-5 and TRBJ1-1; TRBD1 matches at 8 bases. CDR3 size: 15 residues. Germline trimming cut 7 bases from V and 0 bases from J; bases unmatched to any gene: 7. Germline V gene lookup returns CDR1 MNHEY and CDR2 SVGAGI. This chain's CDR3 is CASTRQGFMNTEAFF. In DNA form, the CDR3 reads TGTGCCAGCACCCGACAGGGGTTCATGAACACTGAAGCTTTCTTT.

The chain has TRBV12-3 or TRBV12-4 and TRBJ2-7; 8 nucleotides line up with TRBD2. The CDR3 totals 13 residues. Germline trimming cut 3 bases from V and 4 bases from J; bases unmatched to any gene: 2. CDR3 loop: CASSFGGGYEQYF. CDR3 DNA sequence: TGTGCCAGCAGTTTCGGGGGGGGTTACGAGCAGTACTTC.

Concerning this clonotype itself: An end of the junction does not agree with germline; a read error may underlie this. The genes are TRBV27 and TRBJ1-5; D is unresolved. Looked up from germline, CDR1 is MNHEY and CDR2 is SMNVEV (reference sequence). The CDR3 has 15 residues. The CDR3 spells CVSSSSGLTQWAQHF. CDR3 sequence (DNA): TGTGTCAGCAGTTCCTCGGGGTTAACACAATGGGCCCAGCATTTT.

This sequence joins TRBV29-1 and TRBJ1-4; TRBD1 matches at 8 bases. V was pared by 5 bases and J by 11 bases, with 7 bases of the junction left unmatched. The CDR3 is 12 residues long. Per the germline V gene, CDR1 is SQVTM and CDR2 is ANQGSEA. The CDR3 protein is CSVTDRAGKLFF. In nucleotides, the CDR3 is TGCAGCGTTACGGACAGGGCGGGGAAACTGTTTTTT.

This clonotype has at least ten counts. The chain couples TRBV18 to TRBJ2-3; TRBD2 aligns across 7 bases. CDR3 length equals 15 residues. V shed 3 bases, J shed 0 bases, and the junction held 3 bases outside the gene matches. Germline-derived CDR1 and CDR2 are KGHSH and LQKENI. CDR3 sequence: CASSPSGTSTDTQYF. The CDR3, as DNA: TGTGCCAGCTCACCCAGCGGGACTAGCACAGATACGCAGTATTTT.

In its sample, this clonotype was seen many times. This chain links TRBV2 with TRBJ1-5; 7 positions match TRBD1. The CDR3 totals 14 residues. V lost 6 bases, J lost 3 bases, and 5 bases stayed unmatched. Germline V CDR1 and CDR2: SNHLY, FYNNEI. CDR3 in DNA: TGTGCCAGCAGCCGGGACAGCTCCAATCAGCCCCAGCATTTT. Encoded protein: CASSRDSSNQPQHF.

The chain combines TRBV18 with TRBJ1-5; the D gene is possibly TRBD1 (5 bases). Deletions cut 1 base from V and 3 bases from J, with 7 bases between. The CDR3 consists of 14 residues. The germline gives CDR1 KGHSH, CDR2 LQKENI. CDR3 DNA sequence: TGTGCCAGCTCACCACAGGGGTACAATCAGCCCCAGCATTTT. It translates to CASSPQGYNQPQHF. The full variable domain, completed using reference TRBV18 and TRBJ1-5, is NAGVMQNPRHLVRRRGQEARLRCSPMKGHSHVYWYRQLPEEGLKFMVYLQKENIIDESGMPKERFSAEFPKEGPSILRIQQVVRGDSAAYFCASSPQGYNQPQHFGDGTRLSIL.

This clonotype came up many times. V and J are TRBV7-2 and TRBJ2-7, with a tentative D call TRBD2 (5 bases). CDR1 SGHTA and CDR2 FQGNSA come from the germline V gene. The CDR3 length is 15 residues. V was cut by 5 bases and J by 3 bases, with 17 bases left in between. CDR3 DNA sequence: TGTGCCAGCAGCCACGAGGGTCCACTAGGCTACGAGCAGTACTTC. Its protein product is CASSHEGPLGYEQYF.